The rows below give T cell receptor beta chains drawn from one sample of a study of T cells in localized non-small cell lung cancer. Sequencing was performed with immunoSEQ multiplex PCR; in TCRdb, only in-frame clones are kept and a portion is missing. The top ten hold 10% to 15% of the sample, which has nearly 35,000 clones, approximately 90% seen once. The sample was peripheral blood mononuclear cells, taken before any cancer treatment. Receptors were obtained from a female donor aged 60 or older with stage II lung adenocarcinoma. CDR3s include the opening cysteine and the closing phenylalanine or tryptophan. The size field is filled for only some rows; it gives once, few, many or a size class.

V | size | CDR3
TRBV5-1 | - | CASSLEAGLSTEAFF
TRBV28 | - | CASGQTGQGRETQYF
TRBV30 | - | CAWSTTRELFF
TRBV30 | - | CAWSVSRQGLGQPQHF
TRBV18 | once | CASSLTGSLTEAFF
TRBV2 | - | CASSGTGDQPQHF
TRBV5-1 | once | CASSYGNTIYF
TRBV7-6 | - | CASSFGQAGNEQFF
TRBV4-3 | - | CASSQDMEGLTGANVLTF
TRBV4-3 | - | CASSQTRGREKLFF
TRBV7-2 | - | CASSFRREGSEAFF
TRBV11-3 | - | CASSLRENTEAFF
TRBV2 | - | CASSEVPSGEAFF
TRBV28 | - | CASSLALRSGNTIYF
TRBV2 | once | CASSEAQGGGGYGYTF
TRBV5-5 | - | CASRGEGWNTGELFF
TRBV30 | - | CAWSRSGSYEQYF
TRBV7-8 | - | CASSLERRNQPQHF
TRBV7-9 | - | CASSSTGGVETQYF
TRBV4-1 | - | CASSPQEGGKETQYF
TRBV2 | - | CASSETTGSQPQHF
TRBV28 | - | CASSKDRRNEKLFF
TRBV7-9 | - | CASSSGQPGNTIYF
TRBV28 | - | CASSLEGIPNQPQHF
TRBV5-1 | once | CASHLQGSQETQYF
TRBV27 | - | CASSFVNDRGRGYTF
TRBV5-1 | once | CASSLRGGAYNEQFF
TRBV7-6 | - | CASSPRGANVLTF
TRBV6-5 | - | CASSYRSKTSNTEAFF
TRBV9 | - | CASSVGSGWTGAHEQYF
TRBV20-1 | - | CSARFPPGAFF
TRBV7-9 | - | CASSLAKKTYEQYF
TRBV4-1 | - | CASSPPGAGGDYEQYF
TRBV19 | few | CASSLSPSQNSPLHF
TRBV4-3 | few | CASSQEASRETQYF
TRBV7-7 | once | CASSPWAPRGRSNNEQFF
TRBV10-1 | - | CASSSLAGTGELFF
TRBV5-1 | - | CASSLRGYEQYF
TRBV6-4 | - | CASSDQTGEQYF
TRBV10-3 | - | CATGGTAGDEQYF
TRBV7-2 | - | CASSLERDSKYNEQFF
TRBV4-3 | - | CASSQDIQGDSPLHF
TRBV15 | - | CATSRLAGGPLNTQYF
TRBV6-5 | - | CASRPQGHEQYF
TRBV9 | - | CASSPRQGNYGYTF
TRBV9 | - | CASSVKGPPGGTGNTIYF
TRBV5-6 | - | CASSWGQNYGYTF
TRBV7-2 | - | CASSRIPWISNQPQHF
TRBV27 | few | CASTTRGGFGIGELFF
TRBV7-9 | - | CASSLVTEDQPQHF
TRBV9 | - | CASSVGQENTEAFF